The TCR beta chain described here comes from a study of cytomegalovirus exposure and HLA in healthy donors. This clone appeared a few times. Primers included in the PCR were 60 Vbeta and 13 Jbeta primers. The assay was immunoSEQ multiplex PCR, and TCRdb's table has in-frame clones only and misses some. Here the sample spans approximately 150,000 clones, approximately 81% being singletons. V lost 4 bases to trimming and J lost 6 bases; unmatched junction nucleotides: 5. Looked up from germline, CDR1 is MNHNS and CDR2 is SASEGT. This CDR3 has 15 residues. This chain links TRBV6-1 with TRBJ2-5; 13 nucleotides line up with TRBD2. The origin of this receptor is a man in his thirties or forties in good health and CMV-seropositive. Input material: PBMCs. The CDR3 sequence: CASSGGTSGTQTQYF. CDR3 nucleotides: TGTGCCAGCAGTGGGGGGACTAGCGGGACACAGACCCAGTACTTC.